The 9 T cell receptor beta chains below were found in one sample sequenced in a study of shared clonotypes between healthy human individuals. CD45RO-negative, CCR7-selected cells formed the naive CD8 fraction, which excluded terminally differentiated effector memory CD45RA+ cells. This table comes from immunoSEQ multiplex PCR, and its TCRdb copy is limited to in-frame clones, with some not included. The sample consists of some 1,900,000 clones, about 95% of them appearing once. The sample comprised naive CD8+ T cells sorted from blood. The receptors stem from a man aged 18 to 29 in good health.

The rearrangement joins TRBV5-4 to TRBJ2-1; 7 nucleotides agree with TRBD1. V lost 0 bases, J lost 8 bases, and 5 bases stayed unmatched. The CDR3 covers 14 residues. Germline-derived CDR1 and CDR2 are SGHNT and YYREEE (reference sequence). The CDR3 is CASSLGDRAHEQFF. CDR3 bases: TGTGCCAGCAGCTTGGGAGACAGGGCCCATGAGCAGTTCTTC.

This chain joins TRBV5-5 and TRBJ2-7; 10 nucleotides align to TRBD2. The CDR3 consists of 15 residues. The germline CDR1 and CDR2 sequences are SGHKS and YYEKEE (reference sequence). After removal of 3 bases from V and 1 base from J, the junction contained 4 bases not matched to a gene. DNA of the CDR3: TGTGCCAGCAGCTACTGGACTAGCGGTTCCTACGAGCAGTACTTC. It translates to CASSYWTSGSYEQYF.

The genes are TRBV5-8 and TRBJ2-1, with TRBD1 matching over 7 bases. Per germline, CDR1 SGHTS and CDR2 YDEGEE. Losses at the gene ends were 0 bases for V and 0 bases for J; bases not matched to a gene: 3. This CDR3 spans 16 amino acids. In DNA, the CDR3 is TGTGCCAGCAGCTTGGGGGGACAGCCCTCCTACAATGAGCAGTTCTTC. Translated, it gives CASSLGGQPSYNEQFF.

CDR3 in DNA: TGTGCCAGCAGTTTTGTCTCCTGGGGCGATGGCTACACCTTC. Encoded protein: CASSFVSWGDGYTF. The chain recombines TRBV28 with TRBJ1-2; tentative D call: TRBD1 (5 bases). There are 14 residues in the CDR3. Germline V gives CDR1 MDHEN, CDR2 SYDVKM. V lost 3 bases to trimming and J lost 6 bases, with 14 bases between them.

The chain has TRBV27 and TRBJ2-2, with 8 bases aligning to TRBD1. The junction had 8 bases not matched to a gene; V was cut back by 6 bases and J by 8 bases. Germline lookup yields CDR1 MNHEY and CDR2 SMNVEV (reference sequence). The CDR3 runs to 14 residues. The CDR3 loop is CASRSQGAGGELFF. In DNA form, the CDR3 reads TGTGCCAGCAGATCCCAGGGGGCGGGAGGGGAGCTGTTTTTT.

A note on this clone: Additional DNA sequences in this sample encode the identical CDR3. The rearrangement links TRBV7-9 to TRBJ1-5, with unresolved D. Germline CDR1 is SEHNR and CDR2 is FQNEAQ (reference sequence). The V end was cut by 4 bases, the J end by 4 bases, with 8 bases between. This CDR3 is 13 amino acids long. The CDR3 loop is CASSYDGNQPQHF. The CDR3 bases are TGTGCCAGCAGCTATGACGGGAATCAGCCCCAGCATTTT.

This clone was counted a single time. The J gene is TRBJ2-1, the V gene TRBV5-4; 8 bases are shared with TRBD2. V shed 0 bases, J shed 16 bases, and the junction held 6 bases outside the gene matches. The germline V gene has CDR1 SGHNT and CDR2 YYREEE (reference sequence). The CDR3 extends over 12 amino acids. The CDR3 sequence is CASSLGREAEFF. The CDR3 bases are TGTGCCAGCAGCTTGGGGCGGGAGGCCGAATTCTTC.

Turning to this clone: Other DNA variants within this sample encode the same CDR3. CDR3 sequence reads: CATSRDRGQGQPQHF. The DNA for the CDR3 is TGTGCCACCAGCAGGGACAGGGGGCAAGGTCAGCCCCAGCATTTT. V usage is TRBV15 and J usage is TRBJ1-5, with 11 bases that match TRBD1. This CDR3 has 15 residues. Germline loops: CDR1 LNHNV, CDR2 YYDKDF (reference sequence). V gave up 3 bases and J gave up 6 bases; unmatched junction bases: 4.

The rearrangement links TRBV5-4 to TRBJ2-7, with D tentatively TRBD1 (5 bases). V lost 1 base and J 1 base, leaving 9 bases between the germline ends. From germline, CDR1 is SGHNT and CDR2 YYREEE (reference sequence). This CDR3 has 14 amino acids. CDR3 nucleotides: TGTGCCAGCAGCTTGCAGCCAGGGTCCTACGAGCAGTACTTC. Protein sequence: CASSLQPGSYEQYF.